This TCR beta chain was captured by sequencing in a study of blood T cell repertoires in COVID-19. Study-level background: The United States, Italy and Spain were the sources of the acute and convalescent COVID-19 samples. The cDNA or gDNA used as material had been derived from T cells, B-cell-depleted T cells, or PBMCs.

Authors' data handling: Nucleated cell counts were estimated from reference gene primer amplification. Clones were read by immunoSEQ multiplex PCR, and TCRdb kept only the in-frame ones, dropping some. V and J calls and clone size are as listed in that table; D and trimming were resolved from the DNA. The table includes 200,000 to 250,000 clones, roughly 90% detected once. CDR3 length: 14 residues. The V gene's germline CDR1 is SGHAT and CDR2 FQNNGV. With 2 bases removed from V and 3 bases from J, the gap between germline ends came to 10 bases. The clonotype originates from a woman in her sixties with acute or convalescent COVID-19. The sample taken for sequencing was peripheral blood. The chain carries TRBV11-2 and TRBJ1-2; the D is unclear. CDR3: CASSLLRTDYGYTF. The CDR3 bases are TGTGCCAGCAGCTTACTCCGAACAGACTATGGCTACACCTTC.